This T cell receptor beta chain was recorded in a study of a mutant IDH1 vaccine in newly diagnosed glioma. As for the study in general: First vaccine doses came 4-6 weeks after radiotherapy alone, or with temozolomide cycles. The treated group averaged approximately 42 years old and was roughly 60% male, roughly 38% female. Radiotherapy, temozolomide, or both had been given previously, and both were given to most.

This CDR3 is built from 16 residues. V lost 5 bases to trimming and J lost 0 bases, with 14 bases between them. Per germline, CDR1 SGHRS and CDR2 YFSETQ. Only in-frame clones appear in the TCRdb table, and some are missing; sequencing was by immunoSEQ multiplex PCR. The sample contains under 40,000 clones, around 84% of which appear only once. Time point indicated: week 35, safety follow-up. Topical imiquimod accompanied each vaccine dose, which consisted of 300 ug of mutant IDH1 20-mer peptide. At weeks 1, 3, 5, 7, 11, 15, 19 and 23, patients received a vaccination, eight in all. By sample fraction, this clone is hyperexpanded (1% or more). What it binds is unknown.

Source: PBMCs, taken from a glioma patient whose treatment included an IDH1 peptide vaccine. This TCR came from a man in his thirties or forties with glioma. The chain couples TRBV5-1 to TRBJ2-2; possibly TRBD1 for D (6 bases). The CDR3 protein is CASSLQTGANTGELFF. CDR3 sequence (DNA): TGCGCCAGCAGTTTGCAGACAGGCGCGAACACCGGGGAGCTGTTTTTT.